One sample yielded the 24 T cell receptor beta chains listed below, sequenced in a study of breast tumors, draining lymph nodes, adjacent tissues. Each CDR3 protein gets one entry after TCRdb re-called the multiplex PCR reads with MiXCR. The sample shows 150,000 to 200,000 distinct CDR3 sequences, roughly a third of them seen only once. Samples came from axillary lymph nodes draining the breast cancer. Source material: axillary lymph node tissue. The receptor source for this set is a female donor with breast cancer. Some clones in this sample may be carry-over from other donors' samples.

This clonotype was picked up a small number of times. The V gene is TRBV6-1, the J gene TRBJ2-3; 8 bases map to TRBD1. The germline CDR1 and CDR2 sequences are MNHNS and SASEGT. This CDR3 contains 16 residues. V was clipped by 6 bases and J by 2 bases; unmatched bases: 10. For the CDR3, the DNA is TGTGCCAGCAGAACATCTTGGACAGGGTACACAGATACGCAGTATTTT. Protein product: CASRTSWTGYTDTQYF.

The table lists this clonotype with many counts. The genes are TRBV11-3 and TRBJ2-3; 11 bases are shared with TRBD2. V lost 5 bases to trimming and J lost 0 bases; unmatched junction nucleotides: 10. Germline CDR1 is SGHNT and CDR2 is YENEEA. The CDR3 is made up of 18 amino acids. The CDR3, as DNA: TGTGCCAGCAGCACCGGGACTAGCGGTTGGCCTAGCACAGATACGCAGTATTTT. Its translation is CASSTGTSGWPSTDTQYF.

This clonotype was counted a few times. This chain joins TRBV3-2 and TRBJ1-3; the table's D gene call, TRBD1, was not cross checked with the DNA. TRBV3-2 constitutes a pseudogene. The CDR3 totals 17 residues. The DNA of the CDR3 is TGTGCCAGCAGCCAAGATCGGGAGGGACAGGGGAGAAACACCATATATTTT. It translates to CASSQDREGQGRNTIYF.

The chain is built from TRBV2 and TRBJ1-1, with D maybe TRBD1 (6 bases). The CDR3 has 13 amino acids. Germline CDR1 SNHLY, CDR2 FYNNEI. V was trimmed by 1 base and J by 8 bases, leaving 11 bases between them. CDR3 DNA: TGTGCCAGCAGTGAAGAGGGGGAGAAGGAAGCTTTCTTT. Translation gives CASSEEGEKEAFF.

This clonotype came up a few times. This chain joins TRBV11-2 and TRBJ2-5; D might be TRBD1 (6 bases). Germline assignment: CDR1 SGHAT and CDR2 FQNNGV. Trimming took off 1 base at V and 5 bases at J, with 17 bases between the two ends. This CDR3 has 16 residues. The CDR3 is CASSLVLSARGETQYF. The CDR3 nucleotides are TGTGCCAGCAGCTTAGTTCTGAGTGCCAGGGGTGAGACCCAGTACTTC.

CDR3 in DNA: TGTGCCAGCAGCTTCTGGAACCAATCCGCCCAGTCTTCAGGGCAGTACTTC. This codes for CASSFWNQSAQSSGQYF. The chain combines TRBV5-6 with TRBJ2-7; no reliable D call. Germline CDR1 SGHDT, CDR2 YYEEEE. V gave up 2 bases and J gave up 9 bases, with 27 bases separating them. This CDR3 comprises 17 residues.

As DNA, the CDR3 is TGCAGTGCTTACACCGGGACAGGGAACTCCGGCTACACCTTC. Amino acid sequence: CSAYTGTGNSGYTF. The chain is built from TRBV20-1 and TRBJ1-2; 9 nucleotides align to TRBD1. This CDR3 is built from 14 residues. Germline loops: CDR1 DFQATT, CDR2 SNEGSKA (reference sequence). Trimming took 5 bases from V and 8 from J; bases not matched to a gene: 12.

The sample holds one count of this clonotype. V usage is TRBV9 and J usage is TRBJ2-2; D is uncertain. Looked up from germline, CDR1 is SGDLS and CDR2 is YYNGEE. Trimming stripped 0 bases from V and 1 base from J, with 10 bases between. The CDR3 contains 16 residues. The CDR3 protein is CASSVDLSRNTGELFF. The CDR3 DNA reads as TGTGCCAGCAGCGTAGATTTGAGTAGGAACACCGGGGAGCTGTTTTTT. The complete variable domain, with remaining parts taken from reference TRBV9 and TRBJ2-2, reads DSGVTQTPKHLITATGQRVTLRCSPRSGDLSVYWYQQSLDQGLQFLIQYYNGEERAKGNILERFSAQQFPDLHSELNLSSLELGDSALYFCASSVDLSRNTGELFFGEGSRLTVL.

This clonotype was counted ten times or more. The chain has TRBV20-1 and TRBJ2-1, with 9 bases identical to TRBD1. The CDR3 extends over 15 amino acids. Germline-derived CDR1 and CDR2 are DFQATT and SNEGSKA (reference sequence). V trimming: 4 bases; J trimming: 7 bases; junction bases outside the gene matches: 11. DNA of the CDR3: TGCAGTGCTAACGGACAGGGGACTCGACGTAATGAGCAGTTCTTC. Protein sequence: CSANGQGTRRNEQFF.

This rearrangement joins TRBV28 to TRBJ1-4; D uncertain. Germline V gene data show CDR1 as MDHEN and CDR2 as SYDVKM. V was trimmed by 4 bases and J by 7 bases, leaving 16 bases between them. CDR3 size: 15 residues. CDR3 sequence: CASSYNGQRREKLFF. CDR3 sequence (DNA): TGTGCCAGCAGTTATAATGGCCAAAGGCGTGAAAAACTGTTTTTT.

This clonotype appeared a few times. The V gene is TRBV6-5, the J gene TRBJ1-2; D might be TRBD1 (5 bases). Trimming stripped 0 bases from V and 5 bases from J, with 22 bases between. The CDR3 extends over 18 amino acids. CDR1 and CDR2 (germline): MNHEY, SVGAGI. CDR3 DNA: TGTGCCAGCAGTTACTCTATTCCGGGACGGGCCCCTGGGTATGGCTACACCTTC. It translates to CASSYSIPGRAPGYGYTF.

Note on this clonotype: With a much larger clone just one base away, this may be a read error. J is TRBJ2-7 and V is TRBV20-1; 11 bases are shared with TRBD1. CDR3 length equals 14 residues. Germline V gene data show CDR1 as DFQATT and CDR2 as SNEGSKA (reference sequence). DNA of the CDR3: TGCAGTGCTAGAGAACGGACAGGGGGCTACGAGCGGTACTTC. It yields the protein CSARERTGGYERYF.

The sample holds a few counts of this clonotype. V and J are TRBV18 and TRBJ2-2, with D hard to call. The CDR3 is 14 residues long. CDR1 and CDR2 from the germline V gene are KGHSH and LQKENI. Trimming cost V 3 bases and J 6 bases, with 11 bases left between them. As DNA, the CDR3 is TGTGCCAGCTCACCTCAACCGGTCCCCGGGGAGCTGTTTTTT. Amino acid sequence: CASSPQPVPGELFF.

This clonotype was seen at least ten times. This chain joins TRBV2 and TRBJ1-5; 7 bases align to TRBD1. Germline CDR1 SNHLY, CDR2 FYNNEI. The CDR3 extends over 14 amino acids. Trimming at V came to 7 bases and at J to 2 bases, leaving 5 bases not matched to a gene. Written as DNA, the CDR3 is TGTGCCAGCAAGAGACAGGGAGGCAATCAGCCCCAGCATTTT. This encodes CASKRQGGNQPQHF.

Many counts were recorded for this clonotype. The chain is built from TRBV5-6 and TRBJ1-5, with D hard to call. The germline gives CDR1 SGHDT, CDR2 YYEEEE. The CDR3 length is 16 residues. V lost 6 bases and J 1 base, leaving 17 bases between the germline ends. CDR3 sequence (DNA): TGTGCCAGCACCTCCGCGACGGCACCCAGCAATCAGCCCCAGCATTTT. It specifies CASTSATAPSNQPQHF.

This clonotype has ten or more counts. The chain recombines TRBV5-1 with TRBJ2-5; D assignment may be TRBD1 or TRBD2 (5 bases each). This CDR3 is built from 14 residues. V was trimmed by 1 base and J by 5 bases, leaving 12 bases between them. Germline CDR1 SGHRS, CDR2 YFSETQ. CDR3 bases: TGCGCCAGCAGCTTGAGAGGGGACCTGGAGACCCAGTACTTC. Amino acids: CASSLRGDLETQYF. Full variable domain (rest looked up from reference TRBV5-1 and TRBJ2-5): KAGVTQTPRYLIKTRGQQVTLSCSPISGHRSVSWYQQTPGQGLQFLFEYFSETQRNKGNFPGRFSGRQFSNSRSEMNVSTLELGDSALYLCASSLRGDLETQYFGPGTRLLVL.

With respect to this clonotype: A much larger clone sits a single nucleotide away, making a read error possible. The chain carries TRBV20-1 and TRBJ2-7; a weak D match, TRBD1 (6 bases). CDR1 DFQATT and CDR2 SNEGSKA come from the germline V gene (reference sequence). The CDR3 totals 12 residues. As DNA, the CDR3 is TGCAGTGCCCGGACAGTGACCTACGAGCCGTACTTC. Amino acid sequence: CSARTVTYEPYF.

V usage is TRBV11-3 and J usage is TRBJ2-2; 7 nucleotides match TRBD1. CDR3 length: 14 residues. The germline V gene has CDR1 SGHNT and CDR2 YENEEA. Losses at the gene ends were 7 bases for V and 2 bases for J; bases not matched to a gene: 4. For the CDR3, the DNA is TGTGCCAGCAATCACAGGGGAAACACCGGGGAGCTGTTTTTT. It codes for CASNHRGNTGELFF.

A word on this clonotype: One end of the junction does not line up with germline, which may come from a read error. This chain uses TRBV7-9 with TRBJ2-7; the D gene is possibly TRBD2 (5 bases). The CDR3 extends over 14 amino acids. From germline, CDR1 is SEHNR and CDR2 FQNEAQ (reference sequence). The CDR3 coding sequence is TGTGCCAGCAGCTTAGTTACAATCGACTACGAGCAGCACTTC. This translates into CASSLVTIDYEQHF.

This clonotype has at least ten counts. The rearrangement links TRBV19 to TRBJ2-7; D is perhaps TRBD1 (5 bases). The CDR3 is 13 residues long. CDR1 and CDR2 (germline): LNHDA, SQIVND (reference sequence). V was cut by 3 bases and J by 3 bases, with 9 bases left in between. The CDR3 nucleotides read TGTGCCAGTAGTATTCACGGACACTACGAGCAGTACTTC. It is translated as CASSIHGHYEQYF.

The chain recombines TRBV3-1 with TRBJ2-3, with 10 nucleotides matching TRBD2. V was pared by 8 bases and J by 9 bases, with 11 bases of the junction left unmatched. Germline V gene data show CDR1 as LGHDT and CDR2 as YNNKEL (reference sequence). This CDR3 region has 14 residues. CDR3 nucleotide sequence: TGTGCCAGCTGGAACAGCGGGAGGGCCAACACGCAGTATTTT. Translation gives CASWNSGRANTQYF.

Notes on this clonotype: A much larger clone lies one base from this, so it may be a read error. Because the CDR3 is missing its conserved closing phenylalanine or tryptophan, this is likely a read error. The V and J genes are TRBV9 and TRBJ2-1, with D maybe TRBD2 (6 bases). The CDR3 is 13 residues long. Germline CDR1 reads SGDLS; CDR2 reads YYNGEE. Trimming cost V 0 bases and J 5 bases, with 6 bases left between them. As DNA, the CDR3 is TGTGCCAGCAGCGTAGGCGGGAACAATGAGCAGTTCTCC. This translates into CASSVGGNNEQFS.

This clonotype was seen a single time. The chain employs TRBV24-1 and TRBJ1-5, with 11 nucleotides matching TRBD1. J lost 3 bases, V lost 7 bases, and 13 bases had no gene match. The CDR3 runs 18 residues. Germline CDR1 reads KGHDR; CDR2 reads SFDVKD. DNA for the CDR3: TGTGCCACCAGAGGATTCACCGGGACAGGGGGAGACAATCAGCCCCAGCATTTT. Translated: CATRGFTGTGGDNQPQHF.

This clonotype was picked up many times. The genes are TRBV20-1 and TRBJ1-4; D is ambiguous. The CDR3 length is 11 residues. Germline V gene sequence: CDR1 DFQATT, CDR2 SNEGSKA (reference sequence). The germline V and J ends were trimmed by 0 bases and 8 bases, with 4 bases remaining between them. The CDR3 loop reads CSARDAEKLFF. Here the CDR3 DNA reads TGCAGTGCTAGAGATGCGGAAAAACTGTTTTTT.